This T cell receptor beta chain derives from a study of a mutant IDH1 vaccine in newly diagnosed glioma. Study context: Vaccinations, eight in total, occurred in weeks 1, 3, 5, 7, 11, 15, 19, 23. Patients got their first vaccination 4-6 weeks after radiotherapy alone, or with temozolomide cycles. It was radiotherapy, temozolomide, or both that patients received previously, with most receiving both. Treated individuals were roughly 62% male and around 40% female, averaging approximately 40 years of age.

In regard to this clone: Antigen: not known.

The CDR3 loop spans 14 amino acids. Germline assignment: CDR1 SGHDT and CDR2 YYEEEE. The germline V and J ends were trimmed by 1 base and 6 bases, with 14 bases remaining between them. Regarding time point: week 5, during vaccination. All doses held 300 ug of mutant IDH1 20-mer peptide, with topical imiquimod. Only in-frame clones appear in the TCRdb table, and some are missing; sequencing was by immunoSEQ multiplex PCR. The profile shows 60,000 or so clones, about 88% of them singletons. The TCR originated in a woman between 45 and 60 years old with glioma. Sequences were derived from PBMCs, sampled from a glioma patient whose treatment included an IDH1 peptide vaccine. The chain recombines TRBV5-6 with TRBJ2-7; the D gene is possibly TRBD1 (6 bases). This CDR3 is CASSLFAGVGEQYF. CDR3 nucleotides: TGTGCCAGCAGCTTGTTCGCAGGGGTAGGCGAGCAGTACTTC. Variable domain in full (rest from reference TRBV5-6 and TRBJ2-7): DAGVTQSPTHLIKTRGQQVTLRCSPKSGHDTVSWYQQALGQGPQFIFQYYEEEERQRGNFPDRFSGHQFPNYSSELNVNALLLGDSALYLCASSLFAGVGEQYFGPGTRLTVT.